Below, one T cell receptor (beta chain) is given with its context. What it binds is unknown. Researchers ran the PCR with 60 Vbeta and 13 Jbeta primers. In the authors' methods: In a later analysis, of around 85 million unique beta chains, roughly 10 million appeared in at least two donors. Sequencing was performed with immunoSEQ multiplex PCR; in TCRdb, only in-frame clones are kept and a portion is missing. The DNA was the basis for D and trimming; V, J and clone size are from that table. The sample records 150,000 to 200,000 clones, 70% to 80% being singletons. This entry comes from a study of cytomegalovirus exposure and HLA in healthy donors. Germline values: CDR1 MNHEY, CDR2 SMNVEV (reference sequence). This CDR3 has 14 residues. V was pared by 0 bases and J by 2 bases, with 8 bases between. General study findings and limits: The authors later found TCR association rates varying by HLA locus, with DRB1 most and HLA-C fewest. A later analysis reported that several of the most significant clusters appeared to be linked to common viral pathogens, among them Epstein-Barr virus. Most TCR sequences were seen very rarely across donors, but some public TCRs occurred in many.

The chain combines TRBV27 with TRBJ2-7, with unresolved D. What was sequenced was PBMCs. This sequence originates from a woman in her 30s in good health and CMV-seropositive. CDR3 region: CASSLSSLTYEQYF. The DNA for the CDR3 is TGTGCCAGCAGTTTATCTAGCCTTACCTACGAGCAGTACTTC.